The 15 T cell receptor beta chains below were found in one sample sequenced in a study of blood T cells in healthy people across ages. A second PCR of 7 to 11 cycles used a sample-barcoded 5' primer and a J-beta primer mix. A single record per CDR3 protein comes from TCRdb applying MiXCR to the 5' RACE reads. The profile shows approximately 800,000 distinct CDR3 sequences, approximately 53% of them singletons. The sequenced sample was blood. These receptors were obtained from a man aged 35 to 55 in good health.

There are a few counts of this clonotype. The rearrangement joins TRBV27 to TRBJ2-5, with D hard to call. The V end was cut by 4 bases, the J end by 5 bases, with 17 bases between. In germline, CDR1 is MNHEY, CDR2 SMNVEV (reference sequence). The length of the CDR3 is 15 residues. Here the CDR3 DNA reads TGTGCCAGCAGTTCCCTTGGATATGCGCGGGAGACCCAGTACTTC. Translated, it gives CASSSLGYARETQYF.

V gene TRBV20-1 combines with J gene TRBJ2-7; the match to TRBD1 covers 7 bases. CDR1 and CDR2 (germline): DFQATT, SNEGSKA (reference sequence). V gave up 3 bases and J gave up 5 bases; unmatched junction bases: 10. This CDR3 has 14 residues. The CDR3 reads CSARYGTATDEQYF. The DNA for the CDR3 is TGCAGTGCTAGGTACGGGACAGCGACCGACGAGCAGTACTTC.

The V and J genes are TRBV20-1 and TRBJ2-1; D assignment may be TRBD1 or TRBD2 (5 bases each). The V gene's germline CDR1 is DFQATT and CDR2 SNEGSKA (reference sequence). Trimming took 3 bases from V and 7 from J, leaving 16 bases between them. The CDR3 is 14 residues long. The CDR3 DNA reads TGCAGTGCTAGCGAAGCGGCAAAGGGGAATGAGCAGTTCTTC. Encoded protein: CSASEAAKGNEQFF.

This clonotype was seen a single time. V is TRBV7-6 and J is TRBJ2-3; D is possibly TRBD1 (6 bases). Between the trimmed V and J ends, which lost 3 bases and 2 bases, there was a span of 15 bases. CDR1 is SGHVS, CDR2 FNYEAQ, per germline. This CDR3 region has 16 residues. Written as DNA, the CDR3 is TGTGCCAGCAGCTTCCAAGCAGGGGCGATCACAGATACGCAGTATTTT. It yields the protein CASSFQAGAITDTQYF.

The chain is built from TRBV6-2 or TRBV6-3 and TRBJ2-5; no clear D. Germline V gene data show CDR1 as MNHEY and CDR2 as SVGEGT. Trimming stripped 10 bases from V and 1 base from J, with 13 bases between. This CDR3 is 13 amino acids long. DNA of the CDR3: TGTGCCAACCCGGACGACGTCCAAGAGACCCAGTACTTC. This sequence encodes CANPDDVQETQYF.

This chain's CDR3 is CASSPQLAIGTDTQYF. DNA for the CDR3: TGTGCCAGCAGTCCTCAACTAGCGATTGGCACAGATACGCAGTATTTT. The J gene is TRBJ2-3, the V gene TRBV2; the match to TRBD2 covers 7 bases. Germline values: CDR1 SNHLY, CDR2 FYNNEI. V lost 5 bases to trimming and J lost 1 base; unmatched junction nucleotides: 9. This CDR3 has 16 residues.

This clonotype was detected once. V usage is TRBV20-1 and J usage is TRBJ2-3; 12 bases align to TRBD2. The CDR3 loop spans 14 amino acids. Germline assignment: CDR1 DFQATT and CDR2 SNEGSKA (reference sequence). The chain's CDR3 is CRVTSGRSTDTQYF. The CDR3 DNA reads TGCAGAGTGACTAGCGGGAGATCCACAGATACGCAGTATTTT.

This clonotype was detected a few times. The CDR3 coding sequence is TGTGCCAGCAGTGACAGGGCAAACTATGGCTACACCTTC. Its protein product is CASSDRANYGYTF. The chain uses TRBV28 and TRBJ1-2, with 7 bases aligning to TRBD1. V gave up 5 bases and J gave up 2 bases; unmatched junction bases: 2. Germline V gives CDR1 MDHEN, CDR2 SYDVKM. The CDR3 contains 13 residues.

The chain couples TRBV20-1 to TRBJ1-2; 7 bases fit TRBD1. Trimming at V came to 3 bases and at J to 8 bases, leaving 6 bases not matched to a gene. The germline V gene encodes CDR1 DFQATT and CDR2 SNEGSKA (reference sequence). This CDR3 spans 12 amino acids. The CDR3 nucleotides read TGCAGTGCTAGGGACAGGCAGGGCGGCTACACCTTC. Protein: CSARDRQGGYTF.

Regarding this clonotype: Possible read error: a much larger clone is one base away. The V and J genes are TRBV20-1 and TRBJ2-7, with D unclear. The CDR3 has 11 residues. Germline assignment: CDR1 DFQATT and CDR2 SNEGSKA (reference sequence). The V gene lost 3 bases and the J gene lost 12 bases, with 15 bases spanning the gap. Here the CDR3 DNA reads TGCAGTGCTAGTAGGGTTGAGACCCGGTACTTC. As protein: CSASRVETRYF.

The chain combines TRBV12-3 or TRBV12-4 with TRBJ2-5; 9 bases agree with TRBD1. The J call may be in error: the DNA end matches TRBJ2-7 better. The CDR3 loop spans 13 amino acids. CDR3 DNA sequence: TGTGCCAGCAGGGGGACAGGGCTGCACGAGCAGTACTTC. The encoded protein is CASRGTGLHEQYF.

This chain links TRBV12-3 or TRBV12-4 with TRBJ1-6; tentatively, D is TRBD1 (5 bases). The V end lost 4 bases, the J end lost 11 bases, and 12 bases lay between the germline ends. The CDR3 sequence is 13 residues long. CDR3 loop: CASSSSGGAPLHF. CDR3 coding DNA: TGTGCCAGCAGTTCTTCCGGGGGAGCACCCCTCCACTTT.

This chain links TRBV4-3 with TRBJ2-5; D is unresolved. The J call may be mistaken, given a closer DNA end match to TRBJ2-7. Per germline, CDR1 LGHNA and CDR2 YSLEER. The CDR3 contains 14 residues. The CDR3 DNA reads as TGCGCCAGCAGCCAAGATGTTGTGGGCTACGAGCAGTACTTC. It yields the protein CASSQDVVGYEQYF.

This chain connects TRBV7-8 to TRBJ2-7; 9 bases line up with TRBD1. The CDR3 spans 17 residues. Looked up from germline, CDR1 is SGHVS and CDR2 is FQNEAQ. Losses at the gene ends were 0 bases for V and 2 bases for J; bases not matched to a gene: 8. CDR3 loop: CASSLARGTGIPYEQYF. DNA for the CDR3: TGTGCCAGCAGCTTAGCGCGGGGGACAGGGATACCCTACGAGCAGTACTTC.

The chain employs TRBV6-5 and TRBJ2-1; 7 nucleotides match TRBD1. The germline CDR1 and CDR2 sequences are MNHEY and SVGAGI. This CDR3 has 15 amino acids. Trimming took 6 bases from V and 3 from J; bases not matched to a gene: 8. The DNA for the CDR3 is TGTGCCAGCAGCTCCGGGACAGTACACTACAATGAGCAGTTCTTC. Its protein product is CASSSGTVHYNEQFF.